The clone carrying this T cell receptor beta chain occurred once. These data originate in a study of T cell changes during pregnancy in multiple sclerosis. TCRdb keeps only in-frame clones here, not all; method: immunoSEQ multiplex PCR. Of tens of thousands of clones detected, 75% to 95% appear once; the ten largest clones hold about 0.3%. Germline V lookup: CDR1 ENHRY, CDR2 SYGVKD. With V trimmed by 4 bases and J by 9 bases, 4 bases remained unmatched. The length of the CDR3 is 14 residues. The specimen comprised CD4+ T cells from peripheral blood mononuclear cells, sampled in the third trimester of pregnancy. This TCR was recovered from a female donor in good health, enrolled as a control in a pregnancy study. The V call is TRBV10-3, the J call TRBJ2-1, with 12 bases aligning to TRBD1. The CDR3 loop reads CAISVGQGASEQFF. DNA of the CDR3: TGTGCCATCAGTGTGGGACAGGGGGCAAGTGAGCAGTTCTTC.